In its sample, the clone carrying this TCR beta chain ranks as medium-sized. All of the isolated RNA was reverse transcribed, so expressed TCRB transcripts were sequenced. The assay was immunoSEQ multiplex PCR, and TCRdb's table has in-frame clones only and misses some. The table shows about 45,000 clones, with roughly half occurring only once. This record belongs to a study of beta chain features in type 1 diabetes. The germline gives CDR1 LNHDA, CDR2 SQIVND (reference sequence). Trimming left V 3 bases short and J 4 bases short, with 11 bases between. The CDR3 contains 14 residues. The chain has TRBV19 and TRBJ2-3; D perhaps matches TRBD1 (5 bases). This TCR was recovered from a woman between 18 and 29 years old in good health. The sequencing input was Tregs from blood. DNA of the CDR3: TGTGCCAGTAGTATGAGGCAGGGTTCAGATACGCAGTATTTT. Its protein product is CASSMRQGSDTQYF.